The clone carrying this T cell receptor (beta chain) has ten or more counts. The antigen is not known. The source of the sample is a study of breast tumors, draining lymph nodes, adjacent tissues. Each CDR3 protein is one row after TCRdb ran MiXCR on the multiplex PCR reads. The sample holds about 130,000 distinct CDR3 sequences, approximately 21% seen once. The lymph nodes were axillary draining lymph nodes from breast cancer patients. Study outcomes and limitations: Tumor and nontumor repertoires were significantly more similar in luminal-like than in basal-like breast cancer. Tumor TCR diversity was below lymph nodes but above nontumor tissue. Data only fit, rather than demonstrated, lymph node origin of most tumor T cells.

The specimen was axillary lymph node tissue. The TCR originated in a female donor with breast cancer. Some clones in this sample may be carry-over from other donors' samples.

The CDR3 here is CASNPQGSGELFF. In DNA form, the CDR3 reads TGTGCCAGCAATCCTCAGGGGTCCGGGGAGCTGTTTTTT. V is TRBV6-6 and J is TRBJ2-2; tentative D call: TRBD1 (6 bases). Looked up from germline, CDR1 is MNHNY and CDR2 is SVGAGI (reference sequence). Trimming stripped 7 bases from V and 6 bases from J, with 12 bases between. CDR3 length: 13 residues.